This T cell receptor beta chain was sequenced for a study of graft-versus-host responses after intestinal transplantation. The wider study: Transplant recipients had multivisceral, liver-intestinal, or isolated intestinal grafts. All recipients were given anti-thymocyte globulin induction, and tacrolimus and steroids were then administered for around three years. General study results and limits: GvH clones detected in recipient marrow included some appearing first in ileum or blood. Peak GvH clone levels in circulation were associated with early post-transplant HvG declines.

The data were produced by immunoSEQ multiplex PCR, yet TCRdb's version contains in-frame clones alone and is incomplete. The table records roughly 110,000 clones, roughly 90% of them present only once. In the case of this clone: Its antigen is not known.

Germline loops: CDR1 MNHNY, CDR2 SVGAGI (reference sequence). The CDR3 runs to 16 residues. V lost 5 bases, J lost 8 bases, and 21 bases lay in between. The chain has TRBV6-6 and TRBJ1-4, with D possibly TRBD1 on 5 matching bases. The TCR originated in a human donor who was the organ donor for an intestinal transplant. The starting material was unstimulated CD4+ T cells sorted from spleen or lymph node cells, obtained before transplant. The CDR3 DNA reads TGTGCCAGCAGTCATGCGGGGGGGGGAATTAGGGAAAAACTGTTTTTT. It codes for CASSHAGGGIREKLFF.